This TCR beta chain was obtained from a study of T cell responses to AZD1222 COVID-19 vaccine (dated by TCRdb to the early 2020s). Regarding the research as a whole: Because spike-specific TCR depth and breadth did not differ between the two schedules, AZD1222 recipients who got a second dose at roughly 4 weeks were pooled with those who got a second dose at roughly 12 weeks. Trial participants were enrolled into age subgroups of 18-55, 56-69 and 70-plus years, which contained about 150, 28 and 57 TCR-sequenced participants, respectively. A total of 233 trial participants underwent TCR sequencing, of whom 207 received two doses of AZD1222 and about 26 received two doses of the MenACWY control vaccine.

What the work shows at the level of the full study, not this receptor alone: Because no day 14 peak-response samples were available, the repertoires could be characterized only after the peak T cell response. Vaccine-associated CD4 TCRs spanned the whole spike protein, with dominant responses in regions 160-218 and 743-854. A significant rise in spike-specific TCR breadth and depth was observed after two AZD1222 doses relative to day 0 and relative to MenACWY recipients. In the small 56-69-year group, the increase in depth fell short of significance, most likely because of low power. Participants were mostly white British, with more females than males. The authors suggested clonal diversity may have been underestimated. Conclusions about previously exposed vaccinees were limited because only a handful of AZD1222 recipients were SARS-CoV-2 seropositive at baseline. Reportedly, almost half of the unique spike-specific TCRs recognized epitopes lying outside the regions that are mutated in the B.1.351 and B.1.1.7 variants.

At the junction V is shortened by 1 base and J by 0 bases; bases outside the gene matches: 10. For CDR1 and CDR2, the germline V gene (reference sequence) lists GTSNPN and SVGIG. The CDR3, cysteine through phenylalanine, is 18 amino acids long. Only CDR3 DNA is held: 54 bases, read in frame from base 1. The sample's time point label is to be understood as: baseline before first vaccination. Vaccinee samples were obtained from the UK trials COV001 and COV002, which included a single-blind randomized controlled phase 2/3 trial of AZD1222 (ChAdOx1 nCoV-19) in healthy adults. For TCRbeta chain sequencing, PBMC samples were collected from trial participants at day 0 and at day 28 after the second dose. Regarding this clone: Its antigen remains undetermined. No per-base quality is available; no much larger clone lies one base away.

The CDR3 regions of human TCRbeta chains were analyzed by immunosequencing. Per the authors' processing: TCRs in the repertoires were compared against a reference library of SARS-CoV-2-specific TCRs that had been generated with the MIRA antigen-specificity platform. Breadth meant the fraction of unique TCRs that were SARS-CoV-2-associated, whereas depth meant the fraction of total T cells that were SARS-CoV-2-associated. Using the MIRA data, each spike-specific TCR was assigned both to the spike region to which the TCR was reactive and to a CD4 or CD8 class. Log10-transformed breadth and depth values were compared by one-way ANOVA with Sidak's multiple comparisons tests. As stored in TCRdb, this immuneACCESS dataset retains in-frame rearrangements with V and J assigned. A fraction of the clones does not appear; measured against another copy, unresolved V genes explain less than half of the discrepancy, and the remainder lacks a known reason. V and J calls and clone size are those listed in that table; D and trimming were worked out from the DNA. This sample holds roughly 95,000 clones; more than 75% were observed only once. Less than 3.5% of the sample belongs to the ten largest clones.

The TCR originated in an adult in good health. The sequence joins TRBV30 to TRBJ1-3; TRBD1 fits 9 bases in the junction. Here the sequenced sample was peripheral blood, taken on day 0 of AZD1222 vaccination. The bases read TGTGCCTGGAGTGCCCGGACAGGGGTCCACCTCTCTGGAAACACCATATATTTT. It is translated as CAWSARTGVHLSGNTIYF.